One sample yielded the 30 T cell receptor beta chains listed below, sequenced in a study of liver allograft versus peripheral blood T cells. On the study more broadly: Recipients' peripheral blood supplied the T cell receptor repertoires against which those in transplanted livers were compared.

From the reads, TCRdb called clonotypes with MiXCR, one entry per CDR3 protein. Among over 4,500 distinct CDR3 sequences listed, about a sixth were seen once. The receptors stem from a human patient who had a liver transplant. Among the T cells, some may be from the graft donor.

By proportion, this clonotype is medium-sized. The CDR3 DNA reads as TGTGCCAGCAGCTTGGGTCAGGGTATGCACGAGCAGTACTTC. Its translation: CASSLGQGMHEQYF. V gene TRBV5-6 combines with J gene TRBJ2-7; possibly TRBD1 for D (5 bases). The CDR3 length is 14 residues. V was clipped by 0 bases and J by 5 bases, with 12 bases between them. CDR1 and CDR2 from the germline V gene are SGHDT and YYEEEE.

This clonotype was detected many times. The rearrangement joins TRBV6-5 to TRBJ2-2; tentative D call: TRBD2 (6 bases). Looked up from germline, CDR1 is MNHEY and CDR2 is SVGAGI. The CDR3 totals 13 residues. V was trimmed by 4 bases and J by 7 bases, leaving 10 bases between them. The DNA for the CDR3 is TGTGCCAGCAGTTCGTGGGGGGACGGGGAGCTGTTTTTT. It translates to CASSSWGDGELFF.

This rearrangement joins TRBV6-5 to TRBJ2-7; a possible D gene is TRBD2 (7 bases). The CDR3 length is 13 residues. Germline CDR1 is MNHEY and CDR2 is SVGAGI. The V gene lost 10 bases and the J gene lost 6 bases, with 19 bases spanning the gap. The chain's CDR3 is CATGGPKHSEQYF. CDR3 sequence (DNA): TGTGCCACCGGGGGGCCGAAACACTCCGAGCAGTACTTC.

The chain carries TRBV7-2 and TRBJ1-1; D is undetermined. With 1 base removed from V and 8 bases from J, the gap between germline ends came to 11 bases. The CDR3 extends over 13 amino acids. Germline V gives CDR1 SGHTA, CDR2 FQGNSA. CDR3 protein: CASSLDFFREAFF. CDR3 nucleotides: TGTGCCAGCAGCTTAGACTTTTTCAGGGAAGCTTTCTTT.

This clonotype has just a few counts. J is TRBJ2-7 and V is TRBV5-1; 7 nucleotides line up with TRBD1. Losses at the gene ends were 5 bases for V and 6 bases for J; bases not matched to a gene: 11. CDR1 and CDR2 from the germline V gene are SGHRS and YFSETQ. This CDR3 region has 14 residues. The CDR3 nucleotides read TGCGCCAGCAGTTCCGGGACAGCGAAGACCGAGCAGTACTTC. Amino acid sequence: CASSSGTAKTEQYF.

The chain is built from TRBV25-1 and TRBJ2-5; D is tentatively TRBD1 or TRBD2 (5 bases each). CDR3 size: 12 residues. V lost 9 bases and J lost 3, with 11 bases in between. Per the germline V gene, CDR1 is MGHDK and CDR2 is SYGVNS. In DNA, the CDR3 is TGTGCCAGTACGGGACCAGAAGAGACCCAGTACTTC. Its protein is CASTGPEETQYF. The full variable domain, rest sourced from reference TRBV25-1 and TRBJ2-5, is EADIYQTPRYLVIGTGKKITLECSQTMGHDKMYWYQQDPGMELHLIHYSYGVNSTEKGDLSSESTVSRIRTEHFPLTLESARPSHTSQYLCASTGPEETQYFGPGTRLLVL.

Relative to its sample, this clonotype is medium-sized (0.01 to 0.1%). This sequence joins TRBV5-6 and TRBJ2-2, with 10 bases that match TRBD1. The V segment lost 0 bases and the J segment 4 bases; nucleotides outside the gene matches: 3. This CDR3 has 16 amino acids. The germline V gene encodes CDR1 SGHDT and CDR2 YYEEEE. The CDR3 DNA reads TGTGCCAGCAGCTTGGAGTGGACAGGGGGCACCGGGGAGCTGTTTTTT. Translating it yields CASSLEWTGGTGELFF.

This clonotype is labeled as medium-sized. The chain recombines TRBV6-5 with TRBJ1-5; perhaps TRBD1 as D (6 bases). Germline CDR1 MNHEY, CDR2 SVGAGI. The CDR3 consists of 14 residues. With 6 bases removed from V and 5 bases from J, the gap between germline ends came to 14 bases. CDR3 sequence (DNA): TGTGCCAGCAGCTCGGGGGGCGGTGATCAGCCCCAGCATTTT. It translates to CASSSGGGDQPQHF.

The chain recombines TRBV28 with TRBJ1-1; 9 bases align to TRBD1. The CDR3 loop spans 13 amino acids. V trimming: 5 bases; J trimming: 10 bases; junction bases outside the gene matches: 8. Per germline, CDR1 MDHEN and CDR2 SYDVKM. The CDR3 loop reads CASSRTGDSGAFF. The CDR3 coding sequence is TGTGCCAGCAGTAGGACAGGGGATAGTGGAGCTTTCTTT.

Within the sample, this clonotype is medium-sized. This chain joins TRBV27 and TRBJ1-6; 8 bases fit TRBD1. After removal of 6 bases from V and 7 bases from J, the junction contained 2 bases not matched to a gene. CDR3 length: 13 amino acids. CDR1 MNHEY and CDR2 SMNVEV come from the germline V gene (reference sequence). The CDR3 DNA is TGTGCCAGCAGGAGGACAGGGAATTCACCCCTCCACTTT. It codes for CASRRTGNSPLHF.

This clonotype was picked up a small number of times. V and J are TRBV7-9 and TRBJ2-1, with unresolved D. The CDR3 length is 18 residues. The germline gives CDR1 SEHNR, CDR2 FQNEAQ (reference sequence). Trimming removed 4 bases from V and 0 bases from J, with 19 bases in between. As DNA, the CDR3 is TGTGCCAGCAGCTCTCCCTCGGTTTCGGCCCGCTCCTACAATGAGCAGTTCTTC. It specifies CASSSPSVSARSYNEQFF. Variable domain in full (rest from reference TRBV7-9 and TRBJ2-1): DTGVSQNPRHKITKRGQNVTFRCDPISEHNRLYWYRQTLGQGPEFLTYFQNEAQLEKSRLLSDRFSAERPKGSFSTLEIQRTEQGDSAMYLCASSSPSVSARSYNEQFFGPGTRLTVL.

The rearrangement links TRBV2 to TRBJ2-5, with 10 bases matching TRBD1. Germline V gives CDR1 SNHLY, CDR2 FYNNEI. The J segment lost 5 bases and the V segment lost 5 bases, leaving 8 bases of the junction unmatched. This CDR3 comprises 15 residues. The CDR3 is CASSKGTGALETQYF. The CDR3 coding sequence is TGTGCCAGCAGTAAAGGGACAGGGGCTCTCGAGACCCAGTACTTC.

Within the sample, this clonotype is medium-sized. The chain couples TRBV28 to TRBJ1-6, with no clear D. Germline V gene lookup returns CDR1 MDHEN and CDR2 SYDVKM. V lost 4 bases and J lost 0, with 10 bases in between. The CDR3 length is 16 residues. In nucleotides, the CDR3 is TGTGCCAGCAGTTCGACTTTAAGCTCCTATAATTCACCCCTCCACTTT. It encodes CASSSTLSSYNSPLHF.

The V gene is TRBV9, the J gene TRBJ1-4, with D perhaps matching TRBD1 (6 bases). CDR1 is SGDLS, CDR2 YYNGEE, per germline. V dropped 1 base and J dropped 7 bases, with 17 bases sitting between them. The length of the CDR3 is 16 residues. The CDR3 nucleotides are TGTGCCAGCAGCGTAAGCACCGCCAGGGGCGGTGAAAAACTGTTTTTT. This translates into CASSVSTARGGEKLFF.

This clonotype was counted only a few times. The V call is TRBV5-5, the J call TRBJ2-7; 10 bases are shared with TRBD2. Germline V CDR1 and CDR2: SGHKS, YYEKEE (reference sequence). J was trimmed by 6 bases and V by 1 base; bases with no gene match: 7. CDR3 length: 15 residues. The CDR3 coding sequence is TGTGCCAGCAGCTTGTTCCTAGCGGGAGATGCCGAGCAGTACTTC. Its translation: CASSLFLAGDAEQYF. The variable domain in full, completed from reference TRBV5-5 and TRBJ2-7, reads DAGVTQSPTHLIKTRGQQVTLRCSPISGHKSVSWYQQVLGQGPQFIFQYYEKEERGRGNFPDRFSARQFPNYSSELNVNALLLGDSALYLCASSLFLAGDAEQYFGPGTRLTVT.

In its sample, this clonotype was seen a few times. Germline is not matched at one junction end, which may reflect a read error. The chain recombines TRBV3-1 with TRBJ2-7, with TRBD1 matching 8 bases. The V gene's germline CDR1 is LGHDT and CDR2 YNNKEL (reference sequence). This CDR3 region has 14 residues. The CDR3 coding sequence is TGTGCCAGCAGCCAAGATTTCTTAGGGGACAGGTTGAACTTC. Encoded protein: CASSQDFLGDRLNF.

This clonotype is categorized as medium-sized. This sequence joins TRBV29-1 and TRBJ2-4, with no clear D. CDR3 length: 12 residues. V lost 7 bases and J 6 bases, leaving 13 bases between the germline ends. From germline, CDR1 is SQVTM and CDR2 ANQGSEA. CDR3 DNA: TGCAGCGCCGTAGTGGTCCGAAACATTCAGTACTTC. Translation: CSAVVVRNIQYF.

This clonotype is medium-sized by share. This chain links TRBV27 with TRBJ1-6; 7 bases are a match to TRBD1. Germline CDR1 is MNHEY and CDR2 is SMNVEV (reference sequence). With 5 bases clipped from V and 5 bases from J, the junction kept 15 bases outside the gene matches. This CDR3 spans 18 amino acids. CDR3 residues: CASSHRDSLNTNNSPLHF. The CDR3 nucleotides are TGTGCCAGCAGTCACCGGGACAGCCTCAATACCAATAATTCACCCCTCCACTTT.

To note about this clonotype: This may be a read error: a much more frequent sequence differs by one nucleotide. The chain's CDR3 is CASSYSRGEWYEQYF. The DNA for the CDR3 is TGTGCCAGCAGTTACTCGAGGGGCGAGTGGTACGAGCAGTACTTC. The rearrangement uses TRBV6-6 and TRBJ2-7; the D gene could be TRBD1 or TRBD2 (5 bases each). Germline V gene sequence: CDR1 MNHNY, CDR2 SVGAGI (reference sequence). The CDR3 is 15 residues long. V was pared by 0 bases and J by 4 bases, with 13 bases between.

This clonotype is labeled medium-sized. This chain links TRBV6-2 or TRBV6-3 with TRBJ2-7; D is unclear. CDR1 is MNHEY, CDR2 SVGEGT, per germline. Trimming took 5 bases from V and 3 from J, leaving 5 bases between them. The CDR3 contains 11 residues. CDR3 residues: CASSRIYEQYF. In DNA, the CDR3 is TGTGCCAGCAGTCGAATCTACGAGCAGTACTTC.

In its sample, this clonotype was seen once. V and J are TRBV18 and TRBJ1-3; 7 bases agree with TRBD1. The germline V gene has CDR1 KGHSH and CDR2 LQKENI. This CDR3 has 18 residues. J gave up 0 bases and V 3 bases, and 11 bases lay outside the gene matches. CDR3 sequence: CASSPRSGTANSGNTIYF. The CDR3 region has the DNA TGTGCCAGCTCACCCCGCAGCGGGACAGCCAACTCTGGAAACACCATATATTTT.

This clonotype has a count of ten or more. The chain has TRBV5-5 and TRBJ1-5; D is possibly TRBD1 (5 bases). This CDR3 is 13 amino acids long. The germline V gene encodes CDR1 SGHKS and CDR2 YYEKEE (reference sequence). The V and J ends lost 5 bases and 7 bases respectively, with 13 bases between them. CDR3 coding DNA: TGTGCCAGCAGTTTTATACAGGACCAGCCCCAGCATTTT. It encodes CASSFIQDQPQHF.

This clonotype has a count of ten or more. The chain recombines TRBV27 with TRBJ2-5; D perhaps matches TRBD2 (6 bases). The CDR3 is 15 amino acids. The V end was cut by 7 bases, the J end by 2 bases, with 17 bases between. From germline, CDR1 is MNHEY and CDR2 SMNVEV (reference sequence). In nucleotides, the CDR3 is TGTGCCAGCATGACATCACGGGAGTATCAAGAGACCCAGTACTTC. This codes for CASMTSREYQETQYF.

This clonotype was observed a single time. The chain employs TRBV2 and TRBJ1-2; 8 nucleotides line up with TRBD1. Germline CDR1 and CDR2: SNHLY and FYNNEI. This CDR3 has 14 amino acids. With 6 bases clipped from V and 7 bases from J, the junction kept 10 bases outside the gene matches. Here the CDR3 reads CASRRAGGGSGYTF. The CDR3 DNA reads as TGTGCCAGCAGGAGGGCAGGGGGCGGGAGTGGCTACACCTTC.

This clonotype was counted ten times or more. V is TRBV12-3 or TRBV12-4 and J is TRBJ2-7; D is possibly TRBD1 (5 bases). With 6 bases removed from V and 7 bases from J, the gap between germline ends came to 16 bases. The CDR3 sequence is 13 residues long. The CDR3 DNA sequence: TGTGCCAGCAGGCGTGACAGTCTTGGTGAGCAGTACTTC. It yields the protein CASRRDSLGEQYF.

The V gene is TRBV14, the J gene TRBJ1-1; D remains ambiguous. V shed 0 bases and J shed 0 bases, with 8 bases lying between them. The CDR3 sequence is 15 residues long. Germline CDR1 and CDR2: SGHDN and FVKESK. The CDR3 nucleotides are TGTGCCAGCAGCCAAGACCCGAACATGAACACTGAAGCTTTCTTT. Protein: CASSQDPNMNTEAFF.

This clonotype is labeled as medium-sized (0.01 to 0.1%). The chain links TRBV25-1 to TRBJ1-4; D is ambiguous. V was cut by 4 bases and J by 4 bases, with 7 bases left in between. This CDR3 comprises 13 residues. CDR1 MGHDK and CDR2 SYGVNS come from the germline V gene. This chain's CDR3 is CASSVGNNEKLFF. The CDR3 DNA is TGTGCCAGCAGTGTAGGGAATAATGAAAAACTGTTTTTT.

This chain joins TRBV2 and TRBJ2-1, with D possibly being TRBD1 (7 bases). Judging by the DNA end, TRBJ2-5 fits better; the J call may be wrong. There are 13 residues in the CDR3. The germline V gene encodes CDR1 SNHLY and CDR2 FYNNEI. The CDR3 DNA sequence: TGTGCCAGCAGTGAAGCGGAGGGGGCGACCCAGTACTTC. This sequence encodes CASSEAEGATQYF.

With respect to this clonotype: The junction and the germline gene differ at one end; a read error may be behind it. J is TRBJ1-5 and V is TRBV28, with no clear D. Germline-derived CDR1 and CDR2 are MDHEN and SYDVKM. CDR3 length equals 13 residues. This CDR3 reads CASSFFRYQPRHF. DNA of the CDR3: TGTGCCAGCAGTTTCTTCCGATATCAGCCCCGGCATTTT.

By sample fraction, this clonotype is medium-sized. The DNA of the CDR3 is TGTGCCTGGAGTCTGGCAGGGAACTCTGGAAACACCATATATTTT. Translation gives CAWSLAGNSGNTIYF. The chain recombines TRBV30 with TRBJ1-3; TRBD1 is a possible D gene (5 bases). The CDR3 sequence is 15 residues long. Germline V gene data show CDR1 as GTSNPN and CDR2 as SVGIG (reference sequence). The V and J ends lost 2 bases and 0 bases respectively, with 11 bases between them.